The 12 T cell receptor beta chains presented below share a single source sample, sequenced in a study of CD8+ T cells in alopecia areata. RNA extraction was followed by reverse transcription into cDNA, which acted as the sequencing template. The table came from immunoSEQ multiplex PCR; TCRdb's copy has only in-frame clones and leaves some out. This table has around 250,000 clones, roughly two thirds appearing once. Specimen: CD4+ T cells sorted from blood, collected at week 0. The source of these receptors is a human donor with alopecia areata.

The V call is TRBV11-2, the J call TRBJ2-7; perhaps TRBD2 as D (5 bases). The CDR3 covers 12 residues. Trimming took off 5 bases at V and 2 bases at J, with 7 bases between the two ends. The germline V gene has CDR1 SGHAT and CDR2 FQNNGV. The CDR3 region has the DNA TGTGCCAGCAGCATACTAGCCTACGAGCAGTACTTC. Protein sequence: CASSILAYEQYF.

This clone was picked up a small number of times. This rearrangement joins TRBV7-2 to TRBJ2-1; 8 nucleotides line up with TRBD1. Germline CDR1 reads SGHTA; CDR2 reads FQGNSA. The CDR3 spans 15 residues. V gave up 5 bases and J gave up 3 bases; unmatched junction bases: 6. The CDR3 DNA follows: TGTGCCAGCAGCAGGCAGGGGGCGATCTACAATGAGCAGTTCTTC. This codes for CASSRQGAIYNEQFF.

The gene calls are TRBV4-1 and TRBJ1-1, with D possibly matching TRBD1 (5 bases). There are 16 residues in the CDR3. Germline CDR1 and CDR2: MGHRA and YSYEKL. The V end was cut by 2 bases, the J end by 6 bases, with 19 bases between. CDR3 bases: TGCGCCAGCAGCCAACCGGGGCGTTCTACGGGGCCTGAAGCTTTCTTT. Translating it yields CASSQPGRSTGPEAFF.

The chain recombines TRBV5-1 with TRBJ2-3; 8 bases match TRBD1. There are 15 residues in the CDR3. Trimming cost V 0 bases and J 4 bases; bases outside gene matches: 4. From germline, CDR1 is SGHRS and CDR2 YFSETQ. The CDR3 reads CASSLGWTGPDTQYF. In DNA, the CDR3 is TGCGCCAGCAGCTTGGGATGGACAGGGCCAGATACGCAGTATTTT.

The chain combines TRBV4-1 with TRBJ1-4; weak D call: TRBD1 (6 bases). This CDR3 has 15 amino acids. V was trimmed by 3 bases and J by 7 bases, leaving 15 bases between them. The germline V gene has CDR1 MGHRA and CDR2 YSYEKL. CDR3 bases: TGCGCCAGCAGCCAGATGGGAAGGGGGTTTGAAAAACTGTTTTTT. It yields the protein CASSQMGRGFEKLFF.

The gene calls are TRBV18 and TRBJ1-1; no firm D call. Per germline, CDR1 KGHSH and CDR2 LQKENI. The CDR3 extends over 15 amino acids. Trimming pared 0 bases from V and 4 bases from J, leaving 12 bases between. The CDR3 loop reads CASSPPSVGSTEAFF. CDR3 DNA: TGTGCCAGCTCACCACCGTCCGTGGGGAGCACTGAAGCTTTCTTT.

The chain joins TRBV7-2 to TRBJ2-7, with 8 bases aligning to TRBD2. With V trimmed by 3 bases and J by 0 bases, 7 bases remained unmatched. Per germline, CDR1 SGHTA and CDR2 FQGNSA. This CDR3 spans 16 amino acids. The CDR3, as DNA: TGTGCCAGCAGCTTGGATGCGAGCGGGAGCTCCTACGAGCAGTACTTC. This gives the protein CASSLDASGSSYEQYF.

The chain combines TRBV15 with TRBJ2-7; D may be TRBD1 (5 bases). V shed 2 bases and J shed 6 bases, with 11 bases lying between them. Germline CDR1 reads LNHNV; CDR2 reads YYDKDF (reference sequence). The CDR3 runs 13 residues. The CDR3 loop reads CATSRPQGSEQYF. The DNA for the CDR3 is TGTGCCACCAGCAGACCCCAGGGATCCGAGCAGTACTTC. The variable domain in full, completed from reference TRBV15 and TRBJ2-7, reads DAMVIQNPRYQVTQFGKPVTLSCSQTLNHNVMYWYQQKSSQAPKLLFHYYDKDFNNEADTPDNFQSRRPNTSFCFLDIRSPGLGDTAMYLCATSRPQGSEQYFGPGTRLTVT.

The J gene is TRBJ2-5, the V gene TRBV6-1; unclear D gene. Germline V gene data show CDR1 as MNHNS and CDR2 as SASEGT. Deletions cut 4 bases from V and 5 bases from J, with 5 bases between. This CDR3 spans 11 amino acids. CDR3 sequence reads: CASSGRETQYF. The CDR3 DNA reads TGTGCCAGCAGTGGACGGGAGACCCAGTACTTC.

The chain employs TRBV6-1 and TRBJ1-5; the match to TRBD1 covers 7 bases. The junction had 9 bases not matched to a gene; V was cut back by 6 bases and J by 4 bases. Germline V gene sequence: CDR1 MNHNS, CDR2 SASEGT. CDR3 length: 15 residues. Here the CDR3 reads CASSQPGTVNQPQHF. CDR3 nucleotides: TGTGCCAGCAGCCAACCCGGGACAGTAAATCAGCCCCAGCATTTT.

The genes are TRBV10-3 and TRBJ1-5, with 9 bases that match TRBD1. CDR1 and CDR2 (germline): ENHRY, SYGVKD. The V and J ends lost 4 bases and 2 bases, in that order; junction bases with no gene match: 9. The CDR3 covers 17 residues. Written as DNA, the CDR3 is TGTGCCATCAGTGCGGGTTCCTGGACAGGGGGCAATCAGCCCCAGCATTTT. Translation: CAISAGSWTGGNQPQHF.

The chain has TRBV23-1 and TRBJ1-2; 7 bases agree with TRBD1. TRBV23-1 is assigned to the ORF class and has an uncertain function. The CDR3 has 17 amino acids. Losses at the gene ends were 6 bases for V and 3 bases for J; bases not matched to a gene: 16. The CDR3, as DNA: TGCGCCAGCAGACCAAAGGACAGGAAAGGCGGGGACTATGGCTACACCTTC. Amino acids: CASRPKDRKGGDYGYTF.